This entry concerns a single T cell receptor (beta chain). What it recognizes is unknown. The record originates from a study of cytomegalovirus exposure and HLA in healthy donors. Study-wide results and limits: Reports described diagnosis of cytomegalovirus status by the classifier as highly specific and sensitive.

From germline, CDR1 is GTSNPN and CDR2 SVGIG (reference sequence). V shed 4 bases, J shed 7 bases, and the junction held 5 bases outside the gene matches. The length of the CDR3 is 12 residues. A multiplex PCR was run with 60 Vbeta primers and 13 Jbeta primers. The data were produced by immunoSEQ multiplex PCR, yet TCRdb's version contains in-frame clones alone and is incomplete. Among over 100,000 clones listed, around 79% were seen once. The rearrangement uses TRBV30 and TRBJ1-2, with TRBD1 identical over 8 bases. Input material: PBMCs. The receptor was isolated from a woman between 25 and 40 years old in good health and CMV-seropositive. CDR3 sequence (DNA): TGTGCCTGGACCCGGACAGGGTCTGGCTACACCTTC. Protein product: CAWTRTGSGYTF.